One and the same sample provided the 22 T cell receptor beta chains below, sequenced in a study of beta chain features in type 1 diabetes. The entirety of the isolated RNA underwent reverse transcription, so expressed TCRB transcripts were sequenced. Clones were sequenced by immunoSEQ multiplex PCR, and TCRdb holds only the in-frame ones, with some missing. The sample shows under 800,000 clones, roughly 15% of them seen only once. Input material: naive CD4+ T cells from blood. Every receptor here comes from a man between 18 and 29 years old in good health.

This clone has only a few counts. The chain joins TRBV28 to TRBJ2-2, with TRBD1 matching 8 bases. Germline CDR1 MDHEN, CDR2 SYDVKM. The trim removed 6 bases at V and 6 bases at J, leaving 3 bases unmatched. The CDR3 covers 13 residues. CDR3 sequence: CASRATGAGELFF. The CDR3 nucleotides read TGTGCCAGCAGGGCGACAGGGGCCGGGGAGCTGTTTTTT. Looking up the rest from reference TRBV28 and TRBJ2-2 gives the full variable domain: DVKVTQSSRYLVKRTGEKVFLECVQDMDHENMFWYRQDPGLGLRLIYFSYDVKMKEKGDIPEGYSVSREKKERFSLILESASTNQTSMYLCASRATGAGELFFGEGSRLTVL.

The J gene is TRBJ1-2, the V gene TRBV4-3; D perhaps matches TRBD1 (6 bases). The ends were cut back, 0 bases at V and 5 bases at J, with 13 bases in the middle. The germline CDR1 and CDR2 sequences are LGHNA and YSLEER. There are 15 residues in the CDR3. DNA for the CDR3: TGCGCCAGCAGCCAAGATGGAACAGGGCAGTATGGCTACACCTTC. Encoded protein: CASSQDGTGQYGYTF.

The chain's CDR3 is CAMSGGGTDTQYF. The CDR3 nucleotides read TGTGCCATGTCAGGGGGGGGCACAGATACGCAGTATTTT. This chain connects TRBV10-3 to TRBJ2-3; possibly TRBD1 or TRBD2 for D (7 bases each). Trimming stripped 9 bases from V and 1 base from J, with 11 bases between. The CDR3 has 13 residues. Germline V gives CDR1 ENHRY, CDR2 SYGVKD.

V usage is TRBV30 and J usage is TRBJ1-1; D unresolved. V was cut by 2 bases and J by 7 bases, with 5 bases left in between. CDR1 is GTSNPN, CDR2 SVGIG, per germline (reference sequence). The CDR3 is 10 amino acids. The CDR3 spells CAWSSGEAFF. The CDR3 DNA sequence: TGTGCCTGGAGTTCTGGTGAAGCTTTCTTT.

This clone came up a few times. CDR3 amino acids: CSVISFGGSGYTF. The CDR3 DNA follows: TGCAGCGTGATCTCTTTCGGGGGAAGTGGCTACACCTTC. V is TRBV29-1 and J is TRBJ1-2; D is possibly TRBD1 (5 bases). Germline V CDR1 and CDR2: SQVTM, ANQGSEA. This CDR3 is 13 amino acids long. Trimming left V 6 bases short and J 7 bases short, with 18 bases between.

This clone appeared a few times. The V call is TRBV15, the J call TRBJ2-3, with D tentatively TRBD2 (5 bases). Germline CDR1 and CDR2: LNHNV and YYDKDF (reference sequence). The CDR3 spans 15 residues. The V and J ends lost 7 bases and 2 bases respectively, with 16 bases between them. CDR3 in amino acids: CATNQERVSTDTQYF. The CDR3 DNA reads as TGTGCCACCAACCAGGAGAGGGTTTCCACAGATACGCAGTATTTT.

This clone was counted only a few times. V is TRBV7-2 and J is TRBJ1-1, with TRBD1 as a possible D gene (6 bases). The V end lost 10 bases, the J end lost 11 bases, and 29 bases lay between the germline ends. Germline-derived CDR1 and CDR2 are SGHTA and FQGNSA. There are 15 residues in the CDR3. In DNA form, the CDR3 reads TGTGCCACTGGTCGATCAGACAGGATACCTCTGAATGCTTTCTTT. Translated, it gives CATGRSDRIPLNAFF. The whole variable domain, filled in from reference TRBV7-2 and TRBJ1-1, reads GAGVSQSPSNKVTEKGKDVELRCDPISGHTALYWYRQSLGQGLEFLIYFQGNSAPDKSGLPSDRFSAERTGGSVSTLTIQRTQQEDSAVYLCATGRSDRIPLNAFFGQGTRLTVV.

A word on this clone: This sample includes further DNA sequences coding for the same CDR3. V gene TRBV20-1 combines with J gene TRBJ2-1; D is unresolved. CDR1 and CDR2 (germline): DFQATT, SNEGSKA (reference sequence). The CDR3 has 10 amino acids. Trimming shortened V by 3 bases and J by 3 bases, and 0 bases separated the two germline ends. The CDR3: CSASYNEQFF. CDR3 DNA: TGCAGTGCTAGCTACAATGAGCAGTTCTTC.

The rearrangement links TRBV4-1 to TRBJ2-7, with 13 bases matching TRBD2. The CDR3 is 17 amino acids. Germline V gives CDR1 MGHRA, CDR2 YSYEKL. Losses at the gene ends were 4 bases for V and 3 bases for J; bases not matched to a gene: 9. The DNA for the CDR3 is TGCGCCAGCAGCCCATGGGGCAGGACTAGCGGGAGCTACGAGCAGTACTTC. Its translation: CASSPWGRTSGSYEQYF.

V and J are TRBV10-3 and TRBJ2-5; 9 nucleotides agree with TRBD2. Germline trimming cut 2 bases from V and 3 bases from J; bases unmatched to any gene: 4. The CDR3 length is 15 residues. Per germline, CDR1 ENHRY and CDR2 SYGVKD. The CDR3 coding sequence is TGTGCCATCAGTGAGGTGGCGGGAGGGAAAGAGACCCAGTACTTC. Residues: CAISEVAGGKETQYF.

The V call is TRBV7-2, the J call TRBJ2-5; a possible D gene is TRBD2 (7 bases). V gave up 6 bases and J gave up 5 bases, with 25 bases separating them. CDR1 is SGHTA, CDR2 FQGNSA, per germline. The CDR3 runs to 17 residues. Here the CDR3 DNA reads TGTGCCAGCAGAAGGGGGGGAGGGCTATTCGGAGGGGAGACCCAGTACTTC. Its protein is CASRRGGGLFGGETQYF.

The gene calls are TRBV6-1 and TRBJ2-5, with TRBD1 matching 7 bases. The CDR3 is 13 residues long. Germline assignment: CDR1 MNHNS and CDR2 SASEGT. With V trimmed by 5 bases and J by 4 bases, 4 bases remained unmatched. The CDR3 DNA reads TGTGCCAGCAGTCGGGACAGAGGAGAGACCCAGTACTTC. It is translated as CASSRDRGETQYF.

This clone appeared a few times. The rearrangement links TRBV19 to TRBJ2-5, with 7 bases lining up with TRBD1. Germline trimming cut 3 bases from V and 7 bases from J; bases unmatched to any gene: 11. This CDR3 contains 15 residues. Germline lookup yields CDR1 LNHDA and CDR2 SQIVND (reference sequence). The CDR3 nucleotides read TGTGCCAGTAGTATTGGACAGGTACTAGACGGGACCCAGTACTTC. It codes for CASSIGQVLDGTQYF.

There are a few counts of this clone. This rearrangement joins TRBV2 to TRBJ2-5; 7 positions match TRBD1. V lost 7 bases, J lost 3 bases, and 5 bases stayed unmatched. CDR1 SNHLY and CDR2 FYNNEI come from the germline V gene. The CDR3 runs 13 residues. The CDR3 region has the DNA TGTGCCAGCACCCGAGACAGGGAAGAGACCCAGTACTTC. Protein sequence: CASTRDREETQYF.

The V call is TRBV4-3, the J call TRBJ2-5; D call uncertain. The V gene's germline CDR1 is LGHNA and CDR2 YSLEER. The CDR3 length is 15 residues. V was shortened by 0 bases and J by 9 bases, with 17 bases between the two germline ends. The CDR3 spells CASSQDFLGPGAQYF. The CDR3 coding sequence is TGCGCCAGCAGCCAAGATTTTTTGGGCCCTGGGGCCCAGTACTTC.

The rearrangement links TRBV27 to TRBJ2-7; D could derive from TRBD1 or TRBD2 (6 bases each). CDR3 length equals 16 residues. Trimming removed 4 bases at V and 6 bases at J, with 22 bases between. Looked up from germline, CDR1 is MNHEY and CDR2 is SMNVEV (reference sequence). This CDR3 is CASSSPPRGAFGEQYF. CDR3 bases: TGTGCCAGCAGTTCTCCCCCGAGGGGGGCCTTCGGCGAGCAGTACTTC.

This clone showed up just a few times. This rearrangement joins TRBV28 to TRBJ1-2; D is uncertain. Deletions cut 2 bases from V and 4 bases from J, with 11 bases between. The germline CDR1 and CDR2 sequences are MDHEN and SYDVKM. The CDR3 runs to 14 residues. CDR3 in DNA: TGTGCCAGCAGTTTACATATCAGATTCTATGGCTACACCTTC. As protein: CASSLHIRFYGYTF.

The rearrangement uses TRBV28 and TRBJ1-1; weak D call: TRBD1 (5 bases). V was clipped by 6 bases and J by 1 base, with 15 bases between them. This CDR3 is 15 amino acids long. Germline-derived CDR1 and CDR2 are MDHEN and SYDVKM. The CDR3 here is CASRLAGTGNTEAFF. In DNA form, the CDR3 reads TGTGCCAGCAGACTGGCCGGGACGGGGAACACTGAAGCTTTCTTT.

The genes are TRBV6-5 and TRBJ1-6, with 10 bases aligning to TRBD1. The CDR3 has 15 amino acids. Germline lookup yields CDR1 MNHEY and CDR2 SVGAGI. J lost 4 bases, V lost 5 bases, and 2 bases had no gene match. The chain's CDR3 is CASSPGQGYNSPLHF. The DNA for the CDR3 is TGTGCCAGCAGTCCGGGACAGGGGTATAATTCACCCCTCCACTTT.

The V and J genes are TRBV4-3 and TRBJ2-5; 8 bases fit TRBD2. The CDR3 has 14 residues. CDR1 is LGHNA, CDR2 YSLEER, per germline. V dropped 4 bases and J dropped 4; count of bases not matched to a gene: 5. CDR3 sequence (DNA): TGCGCCAGCAGCCGGGGACTAGTCCGAGAGACCCAGTACTTC. This encodes CASSRGLVRETQYF.

The chain carries TRBV13 and TRBJ1-2, with 10 nucleotides matching TRBD1. After removal of 4 bases from V and 4 bases from J, the junction contained 12 bases not matched to a gene. The CDR3 has 17 amino acids. Germline CDR1 is PRHDT and CDR2 is FYEKMQ (reference sequence). CDR3 sequence: CASSSPLPTGGTYGYTF. CDR3 bases: TGTGCCAGCAGCTCCCCCCTCCCGACAGGGGGCACCTATGGCTACACCTTC.

This clone was recorded a few times. The rearrangement uses TRBV4-3 and TRBJ2-7; the D gene is possibly TRBD2 (5 bases). CDR3 length: 14 residues. Germline CDR1 reads LGHNA; CDR2 reads YSLEER. Trimming removed 4 bases from V and 3 bases from J, with 13 bases in between. The DNA of the CDR3 is TGCGCCAGCAGCCGGTTCTTGGCGGGCTACGAGCAGTACTTC. Translation gives CASSRFLAGYEQYF.